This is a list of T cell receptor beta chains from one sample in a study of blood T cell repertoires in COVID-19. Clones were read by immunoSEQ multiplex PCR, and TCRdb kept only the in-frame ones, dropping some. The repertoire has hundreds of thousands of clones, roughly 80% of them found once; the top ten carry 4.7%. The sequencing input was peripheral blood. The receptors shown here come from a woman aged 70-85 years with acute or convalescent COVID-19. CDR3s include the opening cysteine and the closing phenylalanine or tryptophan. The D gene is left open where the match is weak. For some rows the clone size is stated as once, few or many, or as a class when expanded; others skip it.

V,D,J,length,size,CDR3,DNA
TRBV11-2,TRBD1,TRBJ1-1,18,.,CASSLAPGQGTDSGEAFF,TGTGCCAGCAGCTTAGCCCCGGGACAGGGGACCGATTCGGGAGAAGCTTTCTTT
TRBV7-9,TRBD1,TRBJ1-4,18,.,CASSLDPGQGGYGEKLFF,TGTGCCAGCAGCTTAGACCCAGGACAGGGAGGGTACGGTGAAAAACTGTTTTTT
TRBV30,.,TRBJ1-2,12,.,CAWNTGNYGYTF,TGTGCCTGGAATACCGGGAACTATGGCTACACCTTC
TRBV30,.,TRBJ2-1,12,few,CAWSGQWNEQFF,TGTGCCTGGAGTGGACAGTGGAATGAGCAGTTCTTC
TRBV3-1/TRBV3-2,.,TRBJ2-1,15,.,CASSQDTGAYNEQFF,TGTGCCAGCAGCCAAGATACGGGAGCCTACAATGAGCAGTTCTTC
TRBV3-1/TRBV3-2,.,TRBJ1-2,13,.,CASSLTPGDGYTF,TGTGCCAGCAGCCTTACCCCAGGGGATGGCTACACCTTC
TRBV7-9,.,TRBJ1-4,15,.,CASSLDAGRNEKLFF,TGTGCCAGCAGCTTAGACGCAGGGAGGAATGAAAAACTGTTTTTT
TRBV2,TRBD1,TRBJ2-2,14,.,CASKGQTNTGELFF,TGTGCCAGCAAGGGACAGACGAACACCGGGGAGCTGTTTTTT
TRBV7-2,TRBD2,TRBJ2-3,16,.,CASSSTSGGYTDTQYF,TGTGCCAGCAGCTCGACTAGCGGGGGCTACACAGATACGCAGTATTTT
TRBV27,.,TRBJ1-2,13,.,CASSLSGAGGYTF,TGTGCCAGCAGTTTATCAGGGGCCGGCGGCTACACCTTC
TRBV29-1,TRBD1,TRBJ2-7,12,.,CSVGQGAYEQYF,TGCAGCGTTGGACAGGGGGCCTACGAGCAGTACTTC
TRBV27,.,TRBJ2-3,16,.,CASSWSTGTSTDTQYF,TGTGCCAGCAGTTGGTCGACAGGTACTAGCACAGATACGCAGTATTTT
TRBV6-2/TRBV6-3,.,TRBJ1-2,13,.,CASSPDRSSGYTF,TGTGCCAGCAGCCCCGACAGGTCAAGCGGCTACACCTTC
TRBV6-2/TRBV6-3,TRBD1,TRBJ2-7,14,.,CASSRDRGSYEQYF,TGTGCCAGCAGCCGGGACAGGGGGTCATACGAGCAGTACTTC
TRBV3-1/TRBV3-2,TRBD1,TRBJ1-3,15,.,CASSQGTGGGNTIYF,TGTGCCAGCAGCCAGGGGACAGGGGGAGGAAACACCATATATTTT
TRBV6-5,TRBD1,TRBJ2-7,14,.,CASSYDRDPYEQYF,TGTGCCAGCAGTTACGACAGGGACCCCTACGAGCAGTACTTC
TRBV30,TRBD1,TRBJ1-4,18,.,CAWSTLPRTGFTLEKLFF,TGTGCCTGGAGTACGCTCCCCCGGACAGGGTTTACACTTGAAAAACTGTTTTTT
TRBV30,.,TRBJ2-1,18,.,CAWSVSVGRDWDYNEQFF,TGTGCCTGGAGTGTATCTGTCGGCCGGGACTGGGACTACAATGAGCAGTTCTTC
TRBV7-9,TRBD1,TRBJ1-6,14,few,CASSKDRVHSPLHF,TGTGCCAGCAGCAAGGACAGGGTCCATTCACCCCTCCACTTT
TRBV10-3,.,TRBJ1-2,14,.,CAISDRLQDYGYTF,TGTGCCATCAGTGACAGGCTGCAGGACTATGGCTACACCTTC
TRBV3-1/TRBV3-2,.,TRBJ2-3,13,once,CASSPGPGDTQYF,TGTGCCAGCAGCCCTGGGCCCGGAGATACGCAGTATTTT
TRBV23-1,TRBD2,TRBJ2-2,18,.,CASSQWASGTMNTGELFF,TGCGCCAGCAGTCAATGGGCCTCCGGGACTATGAACACCGGGGAGCTGTTTTTT
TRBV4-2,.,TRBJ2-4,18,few,CASSQVYVYAGAKNIQYF,TGTGCCAGCAGCCAAGTGTACGTTTACGCCGGAGCCAAAAACATTCAGTACTTC
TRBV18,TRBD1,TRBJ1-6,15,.,CASSPGTGENSPLHF,TGTGCCAGCTCACCCGGGACAGGGGAAAATTCACCCCTCCACTTT
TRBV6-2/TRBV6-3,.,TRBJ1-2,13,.,CASSSGHYYGYTF,TGTGCCAGCAGTTCCGGACACTACTATGGCTACACCTTC
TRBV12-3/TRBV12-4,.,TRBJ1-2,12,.,CASSFYSYGYTF,TGTGCCAGCAGTTTTTACAGTTATGGCTACACCTTC
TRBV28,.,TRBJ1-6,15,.,CASSLGGSNNSPLHF,TGTGCCAGCAGTTTAGGAGGCAGCAATAATTCACCCCTCCACTTT
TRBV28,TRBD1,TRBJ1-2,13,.,CAITRQGDYGYTF,TGTGCTATCACCCGACAGGGAGACTATGGCTACACCTTC
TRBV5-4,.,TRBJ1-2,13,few,CASSLDSNYGYTF,TGTGCCAGCAGCTTAGACAGTAACTATGGCTACACCTTC
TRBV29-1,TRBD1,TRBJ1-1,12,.,CSVRTGVTEAFF,TGCAGCGTTCGGACAGGGGTGACTGAAGCTTTCTTT
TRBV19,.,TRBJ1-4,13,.,CASSVQGAEKLFF,TGTGCCAGTAGCGTACAGGGCGCTGAAAAACTGTTTTTT
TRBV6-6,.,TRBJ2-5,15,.,CASSYSRIKQETQYF,TGTGCCAGCAGTTACTCGCGGATTAAACAAGAGACCCAGTACTTC
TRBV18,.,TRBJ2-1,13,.,CASSPRPYNEQFF,TGTGCCAGCTCACCACGGCCCTACAATGAGCAGTTCTTC
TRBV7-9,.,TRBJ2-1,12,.,CASSSFRGEQFF,TGTGCCAGCAGCTCCTTCAGGGGTGAGCAGTTCTTC
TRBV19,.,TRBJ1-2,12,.,CASSGGNRGYTF,TGTGCCAGTAGTGGAGGGAATCGAGGCTACACCTTC
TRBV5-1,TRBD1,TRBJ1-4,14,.,CASSRDRGGEKLFF,TGCGCCAGCAGCCGGGACAGGGGGGGTGAAAAACTGTTTTTT
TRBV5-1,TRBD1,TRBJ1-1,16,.,CASSLDRGLRNTEAFF,TGCGCCAGCAGCTTGGATAGGGGGCTCCGGAACACTGAAGCTTTCTTT
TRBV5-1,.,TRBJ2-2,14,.,CASSLKTDTGELFF,TGCGCCAGCAGCTTGAAAACAGACACCGGGGAGCTGTTTTTT
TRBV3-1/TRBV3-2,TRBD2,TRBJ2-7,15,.,CASSQAGLAGYEQYF,TGTGCCAGCAGCCAAGCTGGACTAGCAGGGTACGAGCAGTACTTC
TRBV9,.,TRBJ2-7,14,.,CASSVGRDSYEQYF,TGTGCCAGCAGCGTAGGACGGGACTCCTACGAGCAGTACTTC
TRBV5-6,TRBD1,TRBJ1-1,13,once,CASSPGTGSEAFF,TGTGCCAGCAGCCCAGGGACAGGGTCCGAAGCTTTCTTT